This entry lists 11 T cell receptor beta chains sequenced from one sample in a study of CD8+ T cells in alopecia areata. cDNA reverse transcribed from extracted RNA served as the sequencing template. Sequenced by immunoSEQ multiplex PCR; TCRdb stores in-frame clones only, minus some. Of 150,000 or so clones listed, roughly 62% are singletons. The sample in question was CD4+ T cells sorted from blood, obtained at week 0. Receptor source: a human donor with alopecia areata.

The chain has TRBV7-2 and TRBJ1-6; D not resolved. Germline CDR1 SGHTA, CDR2 FQGNSA. Trimming shortened V by 6 bases and J by 5 bases, and 11 bases separated the two germline ends. The CDR3 totals 14 residues. In DNA, the CDR3 is TGTGCCAGCAGACGAGGGCGGGATAATTCACCCCTCCACTTT. Amino acids: CASRRGRDNSPLHF.

This rearrangement joins TRBV13 to TRBJ2-3, with D perhaps TRBD1 or TRBD2 (6 bases each). Germline values: CDR1 PRHDT, CDR2 FYEKMQ (reference sequence). This CDR3 has 15 residues. Trimming removed 3 bases at V and 3 bases at J, with 13 bases between. CDR3 nucleotides: TGTGCCAGCAGCTTTTGGGGGGCCGGTACAGATACGCAGTATTTT. Translating gives CASSFWGAGTDTQYF.

In its sample, this clone was seen a few times. The chain carries TRBV5-6 and TRBJ2-3; D is unclear. The CDR3 has 15 residues. With 4 bases removed from V and 6 bases from J, the gap between germline ends came to 18 bases. The germline gives CDR1 SGHDT, CDR2 YYEEEE. CDR3 sequence: CASSLLTRSTDTQYF. The CDR3 coding sequence is TGTGCCAGCAGCCTTTTGACACGATCAACGGATACGCAGTATTTT.

The chain is built from TRBV11-3 and TRBJ2-2; 8 bases align to TRBD1. Germline V gene sequence: CDR1 SGHNT, CDR2 YENEEA. J gave up 5 bases and V 10 bases, and 12 bases lay outside the gene matches. The CDR3 spans 15 residues. The CDR3 DNA follows: TGTGCCAACTTGGTTGGACAGGGCAGGACCGGGGAGCTGTTTTTT. Its protein is CANLVGQGRTGELFF.

The rearrangement joins TRBV7-9 to TRBJ1-1; D gene uncertain. The CDR3 consists of 12 residues. Germline CDR1 and CDR2: SEHNR and FQNEAQ (reference sequence). V shed 5 bases and J shed 3 bases, with 7 bases lying between them. The CDR3: CASSPRDTEAFF. For the CDR3, the DNA is TGTGCCAGCAGCCCAAGGGACACTGAAGCTTTCTTT.

In nucleotides, the CDR3 is TGCGCCAGCAGATGGGGGGCTGGCACTGAAGCTTTCTTT. Protein: CASRWGAGTEAFF. The V call is TRBV5-1, the J call TRBJ1-1; the D gene is possibly TRBD1 (6 bases). The germline V gene has CDR1 SGHRS and CDR2 YFSETQ. The CDR3 has 13 residues. Trimming cost V 5 bases and J 4 bases, with 12 bases left between them.

This clone was seen a few times. The chain recombines TRBV29-1 with TRBJ2-1; D gene uncertain. The length of the CDR3 is 13 residues. Looked up from germline, CDR1 is SQVTM and CDR2 is ANQGSEA. The V gene lost 2 bases and the J gene lost 7 bases, with 12 bases spanning the gap. CDR3 nucleotides: TGCAGCGTTGAATCTAGGGTGCTAAATGAGCAGTTCTTC. Translating it yields CSVESRVLNEQFF.

The CDR3 DNA reads TGTGCCAGCAGTAAACAGGGCGCGCAGGAAAAACTGTTTTTT. Its protein product is CASSKQGAQEKLFF. V and J are TRBV6-5 and TRBJ1-4, with D possibly TRBD1 on 6 matching bases. CDR3 length equals 14 residues. Trimming cost V 5 bases and J 8 bases, with 15 bases left between them. CDR1 is MNHEY and CDR2 is SVGAGI in the germline V gene.

This chain joins TRBV7-2 and TRBJ2-5; a weak D match, TRBD2 (5 bases). The CDR3 extends over 15 amino acids. Germline values: CDR1 SGHTA, CDR2 FQGNSA. The V end was cut by 5 bases, the J end by 3 bases, with 16 bases between. This chain's CDR3 is CASSPRLSLKETQYF. The CDR3 DNA reads as TGTGCCAGCAGCCCACGACTATCACTCAAAGAGACCCAGTACTTC.

V usage is TRBV27 and J usage is TRBJ2-7, with 7 positions matching TRBD1. The germline gives CDR1 MNHEY, CDR2 SMNVEV (reference sequence). V trimming: 5 bases; J trimming: 5 bases; junction bases outside the gene matches: 6. The CDR3 runs 13 residues. The CDR3 protein is CASSQGQAHEQYF. DNA for the CDR3: TGTGCCAGCAGTCAAGGACAGGCTCACGAGCAGTACTTC.

The rearrangement uses TRBV6-5 and TRBJ1-2; D gene ambiguous. The CDR3 covers 14 residues. Trimming took 5 bases from V and 2 from J, leaving 12 bases between them. The germline V gene has CDR1 MNHEY and CDR2 SVGAGI. The CDR3 DNA is TGTGCCAGCAGTCCCCCCGTCGGCAACTATGGCTACACCTTC. As protein: CASSPPVGNYGYTF.